The clone carrying this T cell receptor (beta chain) was seen a handful of times. Here immunoSEQ multiplex PCR was the method, and the copy in TCRdb shows in-frame clones only, minus some. Here the sample spans approximately 210,000 clones, 90% to 95% being singletons. The sample belongs to a study of control samples from healthy donors and cancer patients. V gave up 6 bases and J gave up 12 bases, with 12 bases separating them. Germline-derived CDR1 and CDR2 are SGHAT and FQNNGV. This CDR3 comprises 11 residues. The sequenced sample was blood. This chain uses TRBV11-2 with TRBJ2-1; D is unclear. The sequence derives from a young man in good health. For the CDR3, the DNA is TGTGCCAGCAGTCGTACGTATGTGCAGTTCTTC. This translates into CASSRTYVQFF.